This TCR beta chain is from a study of STAT5B mutations in CD4+ large granular lymphocyte leukemia. Study at large: Among healthy controls, a particular HLA allele went with more CDR3 'QG' motifs. The study, taken as a whole, reports: TRBV06-family usage was enriched in top patient clones (8/27) versus controls (2/35). Patient CD4-sorted repertoires looked more clonal than healthy CD4+ repertoires, even without putative leukemic clones.

In this sample, this clone turned up once. As yet, its antigen is unknown. Some clones are missing from TCRdb's copy, which holds only in-frame ones; the method was immunoSEQ multiplex PCR. The sample holds about 32,000 clones; about 71% are singletons and the top ten take less than 2.5%. V was pared by 8 bases and J by 1 base, with 4 bases of the junction left unmatched. CDR3 length: 13 residues. Germline-derived CDR1 and CDR2 are SNHLY and FYNNEI. The specimen sequenced was CD4+ T cells from blood buffy coats. This TCR was recovered from a human donor in good health. The genes are TRBV2 and TRBJ2-5; the match to TRBD1 covers 7 bases. The CDR3 region has the DNA TGTGCCAGCGAAGGGGACAGCCAAGAGACCCAGTACTTC. Translation gives CASEGDSQETQYF.